Here is one T cell receptor (beta chain) with its context. This specimen belongs to a study of T cells after posttransplantation cyclophosphamide. This table comes from immunoSEQ multiplex PCR, and its TCRdb copy is limited to in-frame clones, with some not included. The data contain 5,000 to 6,500 clones, 75% of them singletons. Busulfan-fludarabine conditioning, marrow transplant, and cyclophosphamide on days +3 and +4 were administered. The germline CDR1 and CDR2 sequences are MGHRA and YSYEKL. This CDR3 is 15 amino acids long. Trimming took 3 bases from V and 9 from J; bases not matched to a gene: 10.

Specimen: PBMCs, collected after allogeneic stem cell transplant with posttransplant cyclophosphamide. The receptor was isolated from a male patient in his sixties or seventies who received an allogeneic stem cell transplant from an unrelated donor, was CMV-positive, and had no GVHD. Some of the T cells might come from the graft donor. The J gene is TRBJ2-1, the V gene TRBV4-1, with 8 bases aligning to TRBD2. The CDR3 DNA reads as TGCGCCAGCAGCCAGTACCGACGGGAGGGCAGTGAGCAGTTCTTC. Translation: CASSQYRREGSEQFF.